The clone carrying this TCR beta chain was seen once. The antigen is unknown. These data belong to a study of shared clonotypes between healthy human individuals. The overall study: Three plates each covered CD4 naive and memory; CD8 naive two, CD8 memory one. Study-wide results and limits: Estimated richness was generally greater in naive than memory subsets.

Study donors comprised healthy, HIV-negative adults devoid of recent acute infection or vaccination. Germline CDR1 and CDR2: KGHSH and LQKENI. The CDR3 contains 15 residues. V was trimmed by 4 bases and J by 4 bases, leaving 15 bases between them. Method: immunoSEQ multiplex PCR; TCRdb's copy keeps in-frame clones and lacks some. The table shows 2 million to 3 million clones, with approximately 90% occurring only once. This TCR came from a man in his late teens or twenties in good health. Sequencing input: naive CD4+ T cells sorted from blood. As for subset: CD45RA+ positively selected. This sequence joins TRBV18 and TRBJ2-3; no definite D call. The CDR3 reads CASSRVTGGADTQYF. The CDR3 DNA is TGTGCCAGCTCACGCGTCACCGGTGGCGCAGATACGCAGTATTTT.